This TCR beta chain was retrieved from a study of T cells in pancreatic ductal adenocarcinoma (dated by TCRdb to 2016 to 2017). Concerning the study at large: Seeking insight into the adaptive T-cell response that arises naturally, the researchers examined how many CD8+ T cells infiltrated tumors of resected pancreatic ductal adenocarcinoma, where they sat, and what features they had, alongside the same properties of suppressive cells.

TCR beta CDR3 regions were amplified from genomic DNA using the immunoSEQ hsTCRB kit. An Illumina HiSeq system was used for high-throughput TRB CDR3 sequencing. As for how the authors treated the data: The immunoSEQ software was used to analyze sequencing reads, and nonproductive sequences containing premature stops or frame-shifts were removed. Clonality of the repertoire was calculated as one minus the Shannon entropy normalized by log2 of the number of unique productive sequences. This is the immuneACCESS table as TCRdb keeps it, with only in-frame sequences that have V and J called. A part of the clones is gone; compared with another copy, unresolved V genes explain less than half, and the rest is unexplained. V and J calls plus clone size are reproduced from that table; the DNA served to infer D and trimming. Recorded for this sample are 4,500 to 5,000 clones; 65% to 85% of them occurred a single time. Jointly, the top ten make up 7.5% of the sample.

Comments on this clone: Its recognized antigen is unknown. No base qualities exist here, and no much larger clone lies one base off it. This specimen includes other DNA sequences encoding the same CDR3.

Paper-wide results and their limitations: Blood samples had more total productive templates and 7 to 8-fold more unique clonotypes than tumor samples. T-cell clonality showed no significant difference between tumor and blood, with a mean clonality of around 0.11 in tumors and roughly 0.072 in blood. Tumor versus blood clonality comparisons may be biased because tumors are enriched in CD45RO+ effector rather than naive T cells, biasing toward lower diversity. Since most pancreatic cancer patients present with inoperable disease, the resected cohort was skewed toward the minority of patients who had early-stage disease.

Pancreatic ductal adenocarcinoma patients who had undergone surgery without neoadjuvant therapy were selected. Resected tumor tissue was collected immediately after surgery into ice-cold media and a portion was flash frozen for DNA and RNA. The DNeasy Blood and Tissue Kit, with Proteinase K and RNase treatment, was used to extract genomic DNA from 7 PBMC specimens and 9 or 10 flash-frozen tumor specimens. The receptor's source is a human donor with pancreatic ductal adenocarcinoma. The donor label of this sample is uncertain. The sequencing sample was made of pancreatic tumor tissue.

The CDR3 region: CASSSTGTGGWGTEAFF. The nucleotide sequence is TGTGCCAGCAGCTCCACCGGGACAGGGGGCTGGGGCACTGAAGCTTTCTTT. The V and J segments used are TRBV7-2 and TRBJ1-1, with 12 bases in between that match TRBD1. Including cysteine and phenylalanine, the CDR3 has 17 amino acids. The retained sequence is limited to the CDR3, 51 bases, with the frame set at the first base. Compared with germline, V lacks 4 bases and J lacks 4 bases; bases without a gene match: 10. The CDR1 and CDR2 encoded by the germline V gene are SGHTA and FQGNSA.